This is a list of T cell receptor beta chains from one sample in a study of regulatory T cells in long-lasting Graves disease. TCRdb used MiXCR to reprocess the multiplex PCR reads, holding one entry per CDR3 protein. The sample records around 480,000 distinct CDR3 sequences, more than 15% being singletons. The data also belong to a second study, concerning T cells in Graves' hyperthyroidism and ophthalmopathy.

The sample was peripheral blood mononuclear cells (PBMCs), taken at new diagnosis, from a patient treated with antithyroid drugs. Receptor source: a woman aged 40 to 65 with Graves disease. Each CDR3 is given with its conserved first and last residue. A D gene is named only where the DNA matches it firmly. The size field is filled for only some rows; it gives once, few, many or a size class.

D gene,clone size,J gene,V gene,CDR3 protein,CDR3 DNA
.,few,TRBJ2-1,TRBV7-9,CASTLPSQGMGSYNEQFF,TGTGCCAGCACCTTACCCAGTCAGGGGATGGGTTCCTACAATGAGCAGTTCTTC
.,many,TRBJ1-1,TRBV5-1,CASSLRRGGSTEAFF,TGCGCCAGCAGCTTGCGGAGGGGGGGTTCCACTGAAGCTTTCTTT
.,many,TRBJ1-6,TRBV6-2/TRBV6-3,CASRLGTEYNSPLHF,TGTGCCAGCAGGCTTGGGACGGAATATAATTCACCCCTCCACTTT
TRBD1,.,TRBJ1-1,TRBV30,CAWSRGTAPMNTEAFF,TGTGCCTGGAGTAGGGGGACAGCTCCGATGAACACTGAAGCTTTCTTT
TRBD1,many,TRBJ2-1,TRBV24-1,CATSEWTGSGVREQFF,TGTGCCACCAGTGAATGGACAGGGAGTGGAGTTCGTGAGCAGTTCTTC
.,few,TRBJ1-3,TRBV30,CAWSEGSYSGNTIYF,TGTGCCTGGAGTGAGGGATCTTACTCTGGAAACACCATATATTTT
.,many,TRBJ2-5,TRBV18,CASSPGEVQETQYF,TGTGCCAGCTCACCAGGAGAAGTCCAAGAGACCCAGTACTTC
.,many,TRBJ2-1,TRBV11-2,CASSLVLGGEQFF,TGTGCCAGCAGCTTAGTTCTGGGGGGCGAGCAGTTCTTC
.,.,TRBJ1-6,TRBV4-1,CASSQQAGGTVDGSPLHF,TGCGCCAGCAGCCAGCAAGCAGGCGGGACGGTGGATGGTTCACCCCTCCACTTT
.,many,TRBJ1-1,TRBV6-2/TRBV6-3,CASSYSDTGTEAFF,TGTGCCAGCAGTTACTCGGATACAGGGACTGAAGCTTTCTTT
.,many,TRBJ1-6,TRBV11-2,CASSLGGLPLHF,TGTGCCAGCAGCTTGGGGGGTCTGCCCCTCCACTTT
.,many,TRBJ2-5,TRBV12-3/TRBV12-4,CASSFGSPQYF,TGTGCCAGCAGTTTTGGATCACCCCAGTACTTC
TRBD1,few,TRBJ2-1,TRBV12-3/TRBV12-4,CASSKGQISYNEQFF,TGTGCCAGCAGCAAGGGACAGATCTCCTACAATGAGCAGTTCTTC
.,.,TRBJ2-2,TRBV19,CASSKADTGELFF,TGTGCCAGTAGTAAAGCGGACACCGGGGAGCTGTTTTTT
.,many,TRBJ2-5,TRBV7-9,CASSLSDLMFQETQYF,TGTGCCAGCAGCTTGTCGGACCTAATGTTTCAAGAGACCCAGTACTTC